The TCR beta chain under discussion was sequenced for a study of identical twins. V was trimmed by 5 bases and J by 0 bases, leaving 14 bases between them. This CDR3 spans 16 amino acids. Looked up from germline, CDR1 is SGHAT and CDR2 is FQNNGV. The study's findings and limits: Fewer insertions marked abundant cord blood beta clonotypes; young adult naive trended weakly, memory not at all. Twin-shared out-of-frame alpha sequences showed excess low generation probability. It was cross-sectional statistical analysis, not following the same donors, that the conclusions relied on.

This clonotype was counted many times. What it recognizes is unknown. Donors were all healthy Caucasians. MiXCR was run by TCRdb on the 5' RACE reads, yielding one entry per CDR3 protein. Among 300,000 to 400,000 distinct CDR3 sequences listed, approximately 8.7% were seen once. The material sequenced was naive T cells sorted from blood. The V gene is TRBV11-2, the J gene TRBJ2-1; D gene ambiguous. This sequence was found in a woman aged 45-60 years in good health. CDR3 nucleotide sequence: TGTGCCAGCAGCCCCCCCGCCCGGAGCTCCTACAATGAGCAGTTCTTC. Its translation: CASSPPARSSYNEQFF.